This T cell receptor (beta chain) stems from a study of CD4 T cells in relation to SARS-CoV-2 and coronaviruses. Across the whole study: PBMCs were cultured with antigen for roughly nine days before TCR beta sequencing. Study conclusions and caveats: No crossreactivity against non-spike viral proteins was tested here.

Unexposed donor CD4+ T cells date from 2011-2018, before the COVID-19 pandemic. After about 10 days of culture, CD4+ T cells were isolated. Trimming at V came to 6 bases and at J to 5 bases, leaving 9 bases not matched to a gene. The germline CDR1 and CDR2 sequences are MNHEY and SVGEGT. The CDR3 loop spans 15 amino acids. Of note for this clone: As yet, its antigen is unknown.

Profiled with immunoSEQ multiplex PCR; TCRdb holds only in-frame clones, not every one. The table records 9,500 to 15,000 clones, 60% to 80% of them present only once. The material sequenced was CD4+ T cells from PBMCs, cultured in vitro. The clonotype comes from a human donor in good health. The J gene is TRBJ2-1, the V gene TRBV6-2 or TRBV6-3; 8 nucleotides line up with TRBD2. The CDR3 here is CASSARLASDNEQFF. The CDR3 region has the DNA TGTGCCAGCAGCGCTCGACTAGCGTCCGACAATGAGCAGTTCTTC.